Listed here are 23 T cell receptor beta chains from one sample, sequenced in a study of OX40 agonist ivuxolimab in advanced cancers. Repertoires were generated with immunoSEQ multiplex PCR, while TCRdb's copy carries only in-frame clones and drops some. The sample lists 30,000 to 45,000 clones; 85% to 90% were seen once. The sequencing here drew on CD4+ or CD8+ T cells sorted from blood, taken in a trial of the OX40 agonist ivuxolimab. The receptors originated from an adult with an advanced solid tumor such as melanoma, head and neck, liver or kidney cancer.

This clone has a single count. This chain joins TRBV4-3 and TRBJ1-2; D possibly corresponds to TRBD1 (5 bases). V lost 0 bases and J 4 bases, leaving 18 bases between the germline ends. The CDR3 has 17 residues. Germline-derived CDR1 and CDR2 are LGHNA and YSLEER. The chain's CDR3 is CASSQDGYPGFSYGYTF. DNA for the CDR3: TGCGCCAGCAGCCAAGATGGGTACCCAGGGTTTTCCTATGGCTACACCTTC.

In its sample, this clone was seen once. V gene TRBV28 combines with J gene TRBJ2-1; D remains ambiguous. Germline CDR1 is MDHEN and CDR2 is SYDVKM. Trimming left V 6 bases short and J 7 bases short, with 16 bases between. The CDR3 extends over 14 amino acids. CDR3 loop: CASSLRGLRNEQFF. The CDR3 bases are TGTGCCAGCAGCCTTAGAGGCTTAAGGAATGAGCAGTTCTTC. The full variable domain, rest sourced from reference TRBV28 and TRBJ2-1, is DVKVTQSSRYLVKRTGEKVFLECVQDMDHENMFWYRQDPGLGLRLIYFSYDVKMKEKGDIPEGYSVSREKKERFSLILESASTNQTSMYLCASSLRGLRNEQFFGPGTRLTVL.

The count of this clone is one. The V call is TRBV7-2, the J call TRBJ2-1; 10 bases match TRBD1. V was clipped by 7 bases and J by 2 bases; unmatched bases: 5. The CDR3 loop spans 15 amino acids. Germline V gene sequence: CDR1 SGHTA, CDR2 FQGNSA. Here the CDR3 reads CASILTGGAYNEQFF. CDR3 DNA: TGTGCCAGCATCTTGACAGGGGGCGCCTACAATGAGCAGTTCTTC.

This chain links TRBV12-1 with TRBJ2-1; the table's D gene call, TRBD2, was not cross checked with the DNA. TRBV12-1 is flagged as a pseudogene. CDR3 length: 16 residues. Written as DNA, the CDR3 is TGTGCCAGCAGCTTTATTAGCGGGGGGACCTACAATGAGCAGTTCTTC. It codes for CASSFISGGTYNEQFF.

The chain couples TRBV10-3 to TRBJ2-7, with unresolved D. CDR1 is ENHRY and CDR2 is SYGVKD in the germline V gene. The CDR3 extends over 13 amino acids. V lost 0 bases to trimming and J lost 4 bases, with 7 bases between them. The CDR3 is CAISESQYYEQYF. CDR3 nucleotide sequence: TGTGCCATCAGTGAGTCCCAATATTACGAGCAGTACTTC.

The chain uses TRBV5-1 and TRBJ1-3, with a possible D match to TRBD1 (6 bases). This CDR3 has 16 residues. Germline V lookup: CDR1 SGHRS, CDR2 YFSETQ. Trimming took 2 bases from V and 3 from J, leaving 15 bases between them. Here the CDR3 DNA reads TGCGCCAGCAGCTTACAGGGATCCAGGCATGGAAACACCATATATTTT. This gives the protein CASSLQGSRHGNTIYF.

The V gene is TRBV4-3, the J gene TRBJ2-3; 8 bases agree with TRBD1. The CDR3 totals 13 residues. Losses at the gene ends were 4 bases for V and 6 bases for J; bases not matched to a gene: 3. CDR1 and CDR2 (germline): LGHNA, YSLEER. CDR3 sequence reads: CASSLYRGDTQYF. The CDR3 nucleotides read TGCGCCAGCAGCCTCTACAGGGGGGATACGCAGTATTTT.

This clone came up once. The CDR3 DNA is TGCGCCAGCAGCCCCGGAGGGGGGCGCTATGGCTACACCTTC. Translating it yields CASSPGGGRYGYTF. The rearrangement joins TRBV5-1 to TRBJ1-2; the D gene is possibly TRBD1 (6 bases). The CDR3 sequence is 14 residues long. V was pared by 4 bases and J by 4 bases, with 14 bases between. Germline CDR1 SGHRS, CDR2 YFSETQ.

In nucleotides, the CDR3 is TGTGCCAGCAGCTCCTCCGCGGGGGGCTCCTACAATGAGCAGTTCTTC. Protein sequence: CASSSSAGGSYNEQFF. The J gene is TRBJ2-1, the V gene TRBV7-3; 8 bases are shared with TRBD2. This CDR3 has 16 amino acids. V lost 4 bases to trimming and J lost 0 bases; unmatched junction nucleotides: 5. Germline CDR1 and CDR2: SGHTA and FQGTGA.

The rearrangement links TRBV10-3 to TRBJ1-2; D call uncertain. This CDR3 is built from 12 residues. V was trimmed by 9 bases and J by 0 bases, leaving 8 bases between them. CDR1 is ENHRY, CDR2 SYGVKD, per germline. The DNA of the CDR3 is TGTGCCATTCAGGATTCTAACTATGGCTACACCTTC. Translated: CAIQDSNYGYTF.

This sequence joins TRBV6-5 and TRBJ1-1; 8 bases map to TRBD1. The V gene's germline CDR1 is MNHEY and CDR2 SVGAGI. Losses at the gene ends were 0 bases for V and 12 bases for J; bases not matched to a gene: 3. The CDR3 contains 12 residues. The CDR3 DNA is TGTGCCAGCAGTTACTCGGACAGGGCGACTTTCTTT. It translates to CASSYSDRATFF.

There are a few counts of this clone. The J gene is TRBJ2-3, the V gene TRBV5-1; 7 positions agree with TRBD1. The CDR3 has 14 amino acids. Per the germline V gene, CDR1 is SGHRS and CDR2 is YFSETQ. V lost 0 bases and J lost 5; bases outside the gene matches: 3. The CDR3 reads CASSLGQGKDTQYF. CDR3 nucleotide sequence: TGCGCCAGCAGCTTGGGACAGGGTAAAGATACGCAGTATTTT.

This chain joins TRBV15 and TRBJ2-1, with D hard to call. The V and J ends lost 3 bases and 0 bases respectively, with 15 bases between them. Germline CDR1 and CDR2: LNHNV and YYDKDF (reference sequence). The CDR3 sequence is 17 residues long. The CDR3: CATSSPLARSSYNEQFF. In DNA form, the CDR3 reads TGTGCCACCAGCAGTCCTCTGGCGCGGAGCTCCTACAATGAGCAGTTCTTC.

V gene TRBV4-2 combines with J gene TRBJ1-4, with no clear D. Looked up from germline, CDR1 is LGHNA and CDR2 is YNFKEQ. The CDR3 length is 15 residues. With 0 bases removed from V and 4 bases from J, the gap between germline ends came to 9 bases. The CDR3 sequence: CASSQDPSNNEKLFF. The CDR3 region has the DNA TGTGCCAGCAGCCAAGATCCAAGCAATAATGAAAAACTGTTTTTT.

This chain connects TRBV2 to TRBJ1-4; no reliable D call. This CDR3 is built from 14 residues. Germline assignment: CDR1 SNHLY and CDR2 FYNNEI. V dropped 7 bases and J dropped 0 bases, with 9 bases sitting between them. This chain's CDR3 is CASNLISTNEKLFF. The DNA of the CDR3 is TGTGCCAGCAACCTAATTTCAACTAATGAAAAACTGTTTTTT.

The V gene is TRBV12-5, the J gene TRBJ2-1; D may be TRBD1 (6 bases). The germline V gene has CDR1 LGHNT and CDR2 FRNRAP. CDR3 length: 14 residues. Deletions cut 3 bases from V and 6 bases from J, with 12 bases between. The CDR3 is CASGFGGQRNEQFF. CDR3 DNA sequence: TGTGCTAGTGGTTTCGGTGGACAGCGCAATGAGCAGTTCTTC.

The rearrangement joins TRBV29-1 to TRBJ2-3; D may be TRBD2 (7 bases). The CDR3 length is 14 residues. The germline V gene encodes CDR1 SQVTM and CDR2 ANQGSEA. The CDR3 nucleotides read TGCAGAGGGGGAGGGGGATGGCCCACAGATACGCAGTATTTT. Translated, it gives CRGGGGWPTDTQYF.

The rearrangement uses TRBV7-3 and TRBJ1-1; D is perhaps TRBD1 (6 bases). V was clipped by 6 bases and J by 0 bases, with 11 bases between them. The CDR3 consists of 14 residues. Germline loops: CDR1 SGHTA, CDR2 FQGTGA. The CDR3 loop is CASRAQGMNTEAFF. The CDR3 DNA follows: TGTGCCAGCAGGGCGCAGGGGATGAACACTGAAGCTTTCTTT.

This clone was found once. The chain joins TRBV30 to TRBJ2-7; D possibly corresponds to TRBD1 (6 bases). Deletions cut 2 bases from V and 3 bases from J, with 8 bases between. Germline V gene data show CDR1 as GTSNPN and CDR2 as SVGIG (reference sequence). This CDR3 comprises 12 residues. The CDR3 nucleotides read TGTGCCTGGAGTAAAGGGGGCTACGAGCAGTACTTC. Amino acids: CAWSKGGYEQYF. The full variable domain, its missing parts supplied by reference TRBV30 and TRBJ2-7, is SQTIHQWPATLVQPVGSPLSLECTVEGTSNPNLYWYRQAAGRGLQLLFYSVGIGQISSEVPQNLSASRPQDRQFILSSKKLLLSDSGFYLCAWSKGGYEQYFGPGTRLTVT.

This sequence joins TRBV6-6 and TRBJ1-2; D might be TRBD1 (6 bases). Trimming took off 2 bases at V and 6 bases at J, with 16 bases between the two ends. The CDR3 runs to 15 residues. The germline gives CDR1 MNHNY, CDR2 SVGAGI (reference sequence). CDR3 coding DNA: TGTGCCAGCAGTTACCCCGAGGGGGGCGCCGATGGCTACACCTTC. Protein: CASSYPEGGADGYTF.

V and J are TRBV6-6 and TRBJ2-2; D might be TRBD1 or TRBD2, each matching 5 bases. Deletions cut 6 bases from V and 4 bases from J, with 12 bases between. Germline CDR1 and CDR2: MNHNY and SVGAGI (reference sequence). The CDR3 runs 14 residues. The CDR3 here is CASSRDGPTGELFF. CDR3 sequence (DNA): TGTGCCAGCAGCCGGGACGGACCCACCGGGGAGCTGTTTTTT.

CDR3 sequence reads: CASSLVVQRNTGELFF. Here the CDR3 DNA reads TGTGCCAGCAGCTTAGTGGTACAGAGGAACACCGGGGAGCTGTTTTTT. The chain links TRBV7-6 to TRBJ2-2; D is undetermined. Germline lookup yields CDR1 SGHVS and CDR2 FNYEAQ. V lost 1 base and J 1 base, leaving 10 bases between the germline ends. This CDR3 region has 16 residues.

CDR3 DNA sequence: TGTGCCAGCAGCAAAGGGGTAGACACAGATACGCAGTATTTT. This codes for CASSKGVDTDTQYF. J is TRBJ2-3 and V is TRBV11-2, with TRBD1 as a possible D gene (5 bases). The CDR3 totals 14 residues. Germline V gene sequence: CDR1 SGHAT, CDR2 FQNNGV. Trimming took 5 bases from V and 2 from J, leaving 11 bases between them.